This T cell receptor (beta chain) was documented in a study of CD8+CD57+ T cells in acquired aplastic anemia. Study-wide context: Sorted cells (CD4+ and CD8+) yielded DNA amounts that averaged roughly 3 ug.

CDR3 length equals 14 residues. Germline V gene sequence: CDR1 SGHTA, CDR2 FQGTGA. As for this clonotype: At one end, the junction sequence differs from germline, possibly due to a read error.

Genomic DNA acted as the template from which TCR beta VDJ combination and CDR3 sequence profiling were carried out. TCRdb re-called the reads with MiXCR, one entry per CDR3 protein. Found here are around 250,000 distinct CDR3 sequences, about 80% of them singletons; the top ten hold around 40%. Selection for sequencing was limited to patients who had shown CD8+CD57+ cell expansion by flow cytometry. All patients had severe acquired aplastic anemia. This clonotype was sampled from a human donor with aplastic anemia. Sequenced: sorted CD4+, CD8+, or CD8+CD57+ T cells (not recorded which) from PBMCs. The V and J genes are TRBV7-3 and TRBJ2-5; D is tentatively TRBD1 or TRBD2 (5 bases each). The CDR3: CATTRGADQEAQYF. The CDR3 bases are TGTGCCACCACCAGAGGGGCAGACCAAGAGGCCCAGTACTTC.